This TCR beta chain originates from a study of blood T cell repertoires in COVID-19. Profiling relied on immunoSEQ multiplex PCR, and the TCRdb table lists in-frame clones only, not all of them. This repertoire shows under 200,000 clones, 80% to 90% found once; its top ten account for roughly 8%. The CDR3 loop spans 13 amino acids. Germline V gene data show CDR1 as MNHEY and CDR2 as SVGAGI. V lost 3 bases and J 4 bases, leaving 9 bases between the germline ends. The source is a woman aged 50 to 60 who had recovered from COVID-19. The rearrangement links TRBV6-5 to TRBJ1-2; D remains ambiguous. Sequencing used PBMCs or T cells enriched from blood (not recorded which). Here the CDR3 reads CASSYKGSYGYTF. The CDR3, as DNA: TGTGCCAGCAGTTATAAAGGGAGCTATGGCTACACCTTC.